This entry lists 26 T cell receptor beta chains sequenced from one sample in a study of CXCR3-negative and CXCR3-positive naive CD8 T cells. Preparation of TRB cDNA libraries relied on 5' RACE carrying UMI labels. Using the 5' RACE reads, TCRdb records one entry per CDR3 protein without DNA. The sample totals about 62,000 distinct CDR3 sequences. The sequenced sample was naive CXCR3- CD8+ T cells from blood. The sample's subset: CD45RO-CCR7+CD27+CD95- naive CD8+ T cells lacking CXCR3 (TNR3-). The source of these receptors is a human donor in good health. Some clones in this sample may be carry-over from other donors' samples.

The chain links TRBV7-9 to TRBJ2-7; as DNA is missing, the TRBD1 call by TCRdb cannot be tested. There are 16 residues in the CDR3. Germline CDR1 is SEHNR and CDR2 is FQNEAQ (reference sequence). The CDR3 loop reads CASSTWTGDMNYEQYF.

This chain uses TRBV23-1 with TRBJ2-7; TCRdb's D call, TRBD1, is unchecked because there is no DNA. TRBV23-1 is noted as an ORF with a role that remains uncertain. This CDR3 has 14 amino acids. This chain's CDR3 is CASSQMGGNLEQYF.

The chain carries TRBV29-1 and TRBJ2-7; with no DNA, the TCRdb D assignment of TRBD1 cannot be verified. Germline V gene data show CDR1 as SQVTM and CDR2 as ANQGSEA. This CDR3 region has 12 residues. This chain's CDR3 is CSGVHRGGEQYF.

The genes are TRBV21-1 and TRBJ2-1; the D call of TRBD2 rests on TCRdb alone, since no DNA is present to check it. TRBV21-1 is labeled a pseudogene. This CDR3 is 22 amino acids long. CDR3 sequence: CASSTMGGVESGGESSYNEQFF.

This chain links TRBV7-2 with TRBJ2-5; TCRdb's D call, TRBD2, is unchecked because there is no DNA. There are 17 residues in the CDR3. Germline CDR1 and CDR2: SGHTA and FQGNSA. CDR3 sequence: CASSLDGLAGLQETQYF.

The V call is TRBV7-6, the J call TRBJ1-1; checking the TCRdb D call of TRBD1 is not possible without DNA. The germline V gene has CDR1 SGHVS and CDR2 FNYEAQ. The CDR3 contains 13 residues. The CDR3 loop reads CASRGGLNTEAFF.

The chain joins TRBV4-1 to TRBJ2-3; the TRBD2 assignment by TCRdb is unverifiable without DNA. This CDR3 is 14 amino acids long. CDR1 and CDR2 from the germline V gene are MGHRA and YSYEKL. CDR3 residues: CASSQDGSGDTQYF.

V is TRBV11-2 and J is TRBJ2-7. This CDR3 is 12 amino acids long. CDR1 and CDR2 (germline): SGHAT, FQNNGV. The CDR3 region is CASSLVALEQYF.

Here the CDR3 reads CASSFPGDGPYGHTF. The V gene is TRBV7-9, the J gene TRBJ1-2; as DNA is missing, the TRBD1 call by TCRdb cannot be tested. CDR3 length: 15 amino acids. Germline V CDR1 and CDR2: SEHNR, FQNEAQ (reference sequence).

The J gene is TRBJ1-1, the V gene TRBV9; TCRdb outputs TRBD1, but without DNA this stays unchecked. Germline loops: CDR1 SGDLS, CDR2 YYNGEE. The CDR3 covers 19 residues. CDR3 region: CASSVAYHDPGQGNTEAFF.

The chain joins TRBV7-6 to TRBJ2-7; the TCRdb call, TRBD2, lacks DNA for checking. Looked up from germline, CDR1 is SGHVS and CDR2 is FNYEAQ. The CDR3 sequence is 14 residues long. The CDR3 here is CASSYSSGSYEQYF. The full variable domain, in which reference TRBV7-6 and TRBJ2-7 provide the parts outside the CDR3, is GAGVSQSPRYKVTKRGQDVALRCDPISGHVSLYWYRQALGQGPEFLTYFNYEAQQDKSGLPNDRFSAERPEGSISTLTIQRTEQRDSAMYRCASSYSSGSYEQYFGPGTRLTVT.

The CDR3 is CSARVSQWRGEVNEQFF. This sequence joins TRBV20-1 and TRBJ2-1; TCRdb gives TRBD2 as the D gene, but with no DNA this cannot be confirmed. The V gene's germline CDR1 is DFQATT and CDR2 SNEGSKA (reference sequence). The CDR3 is 17 residues long.

The chain employs TRBV21-1 and TRBJ1-5; without DNA, the TCRdb call of TRBD1 cannot be checked. TRBV21-1 constitutes a pseudogene. The CDR3 is 14 residues long. The chain's CDR3 is CATADRGGNQPQHF.

The J gene is TRBJ2-7, the V gene TRBV7-2; TCRdb lists TRBD2, though no DNA is available to test this call. The germline gives CDR1 SGHTA, CDR2 FQGNSA. The CDR3 covers 14 residues. CDR3 in amino acids: CASSEGRNSHEQYF.

The chain uses TRBV19 and TRBJ2-1; TCRdb reports TRBD1, a call that lacks DNA to check it against. Germline V gene sequence: CDR1 LNHDA, CDR2 SQIVND (reference sequence). The length of the CDR3 is 11 residues. The CDR3: CASGQYNEQFF.

The J gene is TRBJ2-2, the V gene TRBV7-8. The CDR3 has 14 residues. Germline CDR1 reads SGHVS; CDR2 reads FQNEAQ. The CDR3 is CASSLAGWREWLFF. Full variable domain (remainder filled in from reference TRBV7-8 and TRBJ2-2): GAGVSQSPRYKVAKRGQDVALRCDPISGHVSLFWYQQALGQGPEFLTYFQNEAQLDKSGLPSDRFFAERPEGSVSTLKIQRTQQEDSAVYLCASSLAGWREWLFFGEGSRLTVL.

The genes are TRBV6-2 or TRBV6-3 and TRBJ2-4; TCRdb returns TRBD2, unconfirmable since there is no DNA. This CDR3 region has 15 residues. Per germline, CDR1 MNHEY and CDR2 SVGEGT. CDR3 amino acids: CASSWTADAKNIQYF.

This chain's CDR3 is CASSFSPSLYNEQFF. The gene calls are TRBV7-3 and TRBJ2-1; the TCRdb D gene call, TRBD2, has no DNA to confirm it. The germline CDR1 and CDR2 sequences are SGHTA and FQGTGA. The CDR3 runs 15 residues.

The chain combines TRBV4-3 with TRBJ2-5; TCRdb's assignment of TRBD1 cannot be checked, as there is no DNA. The germline V gene encodes CDR1 LGHNA and CDR2 YSLEER. The CDR3 spans 17 residues. This CDR3 reads CASSQVGGMGTQETQYF.

The chain is built from TRBV28 and TRBJ2-2. The CDR3 runs 14 residues. Per germline, CDR1 MDHEN and CDR2 SYDVKM. The chain's CDR3 is CASSLGLNTGELFF. Looking up the rest from reference TRBV28 and TRBJ2-2 gives the full variable domain: DVKVTQSSRYLVKRTGEKVFLECVQDMDHENMFWYRQDPGLGLRLIYFSYDVKMKEKGDIPEGYSVSREKKERFSLILESASTNQTSMYLCASSLGLNTGELFFGEGSRLTVL.

The chain joins TRBV6-5 to TRBJ1-1. From germline, CDR1 is MNHEY and CDR2 SVGAGI. This CDR3 has 13 amino acids. The CDR3 here is CASSYKVYTEAFF.

The V and J genes are TRBV28 and TRBJ2-3. Germline V gene data show CDR1 as MDHEN and CDR2 as SYDVKM. CDR3 size: 13 residues. CDR3 sequence: CASSSGFTDTQYF. The variable domain in full, with the rest retrieved from reference TRBV28 and TRBJ2-3, is DVKVTQSSRYLVKRTGEKVFLECVQDMDHENMFWYRQDPGLGLRLIYFSYDVKMKEKGDIPEGYSVSREKKERFSLILESASTNQTSMYLCASSSGFTDTQYFGPGTRLTVL.

This sequence joins TRBV20-1 and TRBJ1-2; TCRdb returns TRBD1, unconfirmable since there is no DNA. Germline loops: CDR1 DFQATT, CDR2 SNEGSKA (reference sequence). The CDR3 totals 12 residues. The CDR3 spells CSASPGNYGYTF.

V usage is TRBV28 and J usage is TRBJ2-3. The CDR3 sequence is 13 residues long. Germline V gives CDR1 MDHEN, CDR2 SYDVKM. CDR3 in amino acids: CASSLALTDTQYF.

The chain joins TRBV20-1 to TRBJ2-7; TCRdb designates TRBD1, a call that cannot be tested without DNA. Looked up from germline, CDR1 is DFQATT and CDR2 is SNEGSKA (reference sequence). CDR3 length: 13 amino acids. CDR3 in amino acids: CSARDRANYEQYF.

This CDR3 reads CASSFLEDRIYEQYF. The V call is TRBV28, the J call TRBJ2-7; TCRdb picks TRBD1, but there is no DNA to check that call. Germline V gene lookup returns CDR1 MDHEN and CDR2 SYDVKM. The CDR3 length is 15 residues.